This is a list of T cell receptor beta chains from one sample in a study of blood T cells in healthy people across ages. TCRdb re-called the 5' RACE reads with MiXCR, one entry per CDR3 protein. The data show hundreds of thousands of distinct CDR3 sequences, about 42% seen once. The sample taken for sequencing was blood. All receptors come from a man between 60 and 75 years old in good health. CDR3s include the opening cysteine and the closing phenylalanine or tryptophan. The order of the fields is V gene, J gene, D gene, clone size, CDR3 DNA, CDR3 protein. A D gene is named only where the DNA matches it firmly. Not all rows give a size; the values are once, few, many and, for expanded clones, a class.

>TRBV6-6|TRBJ1-2|.|once
TGTGCCAGCAGTTACACGAACGAGGCAGCCTTAATCTATGGCTACACCTTC
CASSYTNEAALIYGYTF
>TRBV9|TRBJ2-7|TRBD2|.
TGTGCCAGCAGCGCGGGGGGAGGTTCGGAGCAGTACTTC
CASSAGGGSEQYF
>TRBV28|TRBJ2-7|TRBD1|.
TGTGCCAGCAGGCAAGGGACAGAATACGAGCAGTACTTC
CASRQGTEYEQYF
>TRBV3-1|TRBJ1-6|.|few
TGTGCCAGCAGTAAGGGGGATTCACCCCTCCACTTT
CASSKGDSPLHF
>TRBV6-2/TRBV6-3|TRBJ2-1|.|.
TGTGCCAGCAGTTATTCTGCCAGGGCCAATGAGCAGTTCTTC
CASSYSARANEQFF
>TRBV20-1|TRBJ2-7|TRBD1|few
TGCAGTCTCAGCGGCAGGGGGCTCTACGAGCAGTACTTC
CSLSGRGLYEQYF
>TRBV10-1|TRBJ2-7|.|.
TGCGCCAAAGGGGCAGTACCCTCCTACGAGCAGTACTTC
CAKGAVPSYEQYF
>TRBV25-1|TRBJ1-3|.|.
TGTGCCAGCAGGGCCCCAGCGACAGCAGGAAACACCATATATTTT
CASRAPATAGNTIYF
>TRBV7-2|TRBJ2-4|.|.
TGTGCCAGCAGCTCGGGCCTGAACGTGGCCAAAAACGTTCAGTACTTC
CASSSGLNVAKNVQYF
>TRBV28|TRBJ1-2|TRBD1|.
TGTGCCAGCTCCAAACCGGGACAGGGGGTGGTTGGCTACACCTTC
CASSKPGQGVVGYTF
>TRBV9|TRBJ2-5|.|.
TGTGCCAGCAGCCTAGGAGGGGAAAGGGACCAAGAGACCCAGTACTTC
CASSLGGERDQETQYF
>TRBV7-9|TRBJ1-1|.|.
TGTGCCAGCAGCTTAAAGGGAGCCACTGAAGCTTTCTTT
CASSLKGATEAFF
>TRBV7-8|TRBJ2-5|.|.
TGTGCCAGCAGCCACAGGGACTTTGGAGAGACCCAGTACTTC
CASSHRDFGETQYF
>TRBV6-1|TRBJ1-6|TRBD1|.
TGTGCCAGCAGTGACCCCCGACCGCGGACAGGGTCAGTCCCACCCCTCCACTTT
CASSDPRPRTGSVPPLHF
>TRBV27|TRBJ1-2|.|.
TGTGCCAGCAGTTTACGGGACGGACCATATGGCTACACCTTC
CASSLRDGPYGYTF
>TRBV5-1|TRBJ2-7|.|few
TGCGCCAGCAGCTTGGGAGGGGCGGAGCCCGAGCAGTACTTC
CASSLGGAEPEQYF
>TRBV11-2|TRBJ2-1|.|.
TGTGCCAGCAGCTTGGACCACCGGGCCCCATCGAATGAGCAGTTCTTC
CASSLDHRAPSNEQFF
>TRBV4-3|TRBJ1-4|TRBD1|.
TGCGCCAGCAGCCGGAACGGACAGGGGAATGAAAAACTGTTTTTT
CASSRNGQGNEKLFF
>TRBV27|TRBJ2-7|TRBD2|.
TGTGCCAGCAGACCGGGACTAGCGACCTACGAGCAGTACTTC
CASRPGLATYEQYF
>TRBV7-9|TRBJ2-3|.|.
TGTGCCAGCGGGCAGGGGGGGAGAGATACGCAGTATTTT
CASGQGGRDTQYF
>TRBV10-3|TRBJ2-2|.|.
TGTGCCATCAGTTCCGGGAGAAACACCGGGGAGCTGTTTTTT
CAISSGRNTGELFF
>TRBV12-3/TRBV12-4|TRBJ2-1|TRBD2|.
TGTGCCAGCAGCAGTAGCGGGGGGGCCCATGAGCAGTTCTTC
CASSSSGGAHEQFF
>TRBV5-1|TRBJ2-7|.|.
TGCTCCAGCAGCTTTAGTCCCCTCGGGAATTACGAGCAGTACTTC
CSSSFSPLGNYEQYF
>TRBV20-1|TRBJ2-7|.|.
TGCAGTGCTAGAGACGCGGAGGACCTCTCCTACGAGCAGTACTTC
CSARDAEDLSYEQYF
>TRBV18|TRBJ1-6|.|.
TGTGCCAGCTCACCTCCTTTCCAAAATTCACCCCTCCACTTT
CASSPPFQNSPLHF
>TRBV10-3|TRBJ1-2|.|once
TGTGCCATCAGGGACAGCCCTAACTATGGCTACACCTTC
CAIRDSPNYGYTF
>TRBV24-1|TRBJ2-1|.|.
TGTGCCACCAGACGGGGGAGCTCGGGTGAGCAGTTCTTC
CATRRGSSGEQFF
>TRBV30|TRBJ2-3|.|.
TGTGCCTGGAGGATAGGAGATACGCAGTATTTT
CAWRIGDTQYF
>TRBV5-1|TRBJ1-2|.|.
TGCGCCAGCAGCTTGGAGGCCTGGTATGGCTACACCTTC
CASSLEAWYGYTF
>TRBV20-1|TRBJ1-4|.|few
TGCAGTGCTAGGGTCGGGAGTAGTCATGAAAAACTGTTTTTT
CSARVGSSHEKLFF
>TRBV12-3/TRBV12-4|TRBJ2-7|.|.
TGTGCCAGCAGTCCTTCGACAGGTTACAATGAGCAGTACTTC
CASSPSTGYNEQYF
>TRBV11-2|TRBJ2-2|.|.
TGTGCCAGCAGCTTAGGTCCCCAGGGGACCGGGAAGCTGTTTTTT
CASSLGPQGTGKLFF
>TRBV7-2|TRBJ2-5|TRBD2|.
TGTGTCAGCAGCTTAGGGATGGCTAGCGGGGGGCCCAACCAAGAGACCCAGTACTTC
CVSSLGMASGGPNQETQYF
>TRBV9|TRBJ2-3|.|.
TGTGCCAGCAGCCCGGCGAAGGGGATCAGCACAGATACGCAGTATTTT
CASSPAKGISTDTQYF
>TRBV13|TRBJ2-3|TRBD2|few
TGTGCCAGCAGCAGTTTCAGACTAGCGGGGAGCACAGATACGCAGTATTTT
CASSSFRLAGSTDTQYF
>TRBV20-1|TRBJ1-5|.|.
TGCAGTGCCCAGGGAAGGGGGTATAGCAATCAGCCCCAGCATTTT
CSAQGRGYSNQPQHF
>TRBV28|TRBJ2-7|.|few
TGTGCCAGCAGTTCCACCCCGGACAGATCCTACGAGCAGTACTTC
CASSSTPDRSYEQYF
>TRBV6-2/TRBV6-3|TRBJ2-5|TRBD2|few
TGTGCCAGCAGTTTCCGACTAGCGGGGGACCTTCTAGAGACCCAGTACTTC
CASSFRLAGDLLETQYF
>TRBV6-2/TRBV6-3|TRBJ1-5|.|.
TGTGCCAGCAGCAGGGCGGGGGGCAATCAGCCCCAGCATTTT
CASSRAGGNQPQHF
>TRBV20-1|TRBJ2-7|TRBD1|.
TGCAGTGCTAGGGCGGGACAGGAACGGACCTACGAGCAGTACTTC
CSARAGQERTYEQYF
>TRBV15|TRBJ2-7|.|few
TGTGCCACCAGCCAAGGTAGACTTGACGAGCAGTACTTC
CATSQGRLDEQYF
>TRBV20-1|TRBJ1-2|.|.
TGCAGTGCTAGAACGCCAAACGGGGCCTATGGCTACACCTTC
CSARTPNGAYGYTF
>TRBV18|TRBJ1-2|TRBD1|few
TGTGCCAGCTCACCACCGGGACAGGGGGCCGCGAGCTACACCTTC
CASSPPGQGAASYTF
>TRBV5-1|TRBJ2-7|.|.
TGCGCCAGCAGCTGGGGACACCTATACGAGCAGTACTTC
CASSWGHLYEQYF
>TRBV2|TRBJ1-2|.|.
TGTGCCAGCAGGGTTGATAGAGGCTATGGCTACACCTTC
CASRVDRGYGYTF
>TRBV3-1|TRBJ2-5|.|few
TGTGCCAGCAGCCAAGATCTTGGGGGGTCGGGGACCCAGTACTTC
CASSQDLGGSGTQYF
>TRBV13|TRBJ2-3|TRBD2|few
TGTGCCAGCAGCTCCCGGACTAGTTCAGATACGCAGTATTTT
CASSSRTSSDTQYF
>TRBV6-5|TRBJ2-3|TRBD1|.
TGTGCCAGCAGGGCTCAGGGGGCGATAGGTGCAGATACGCAGTATTTT
CASRAQGAIGADTQYF
>TRBV6-2/TRBV6-3|TRBJ2-6|TRBD1|.
TGTGCCAGCAGTTACGGGGGACAGGGTAACGTCCTGACTTTC
CASSYGGQGNVLTF
>TRBV20-1|TRBJ2-5|.|.
TGCAGTGCTAGGGAGCAGGACTTAGTGCAGTACTTC
CSAREQDLVQYF
>TRBV7-2|TRBJ2-3|.|.
TGTGCCAGCAGCTTAATTTTACTAGAGACAGATACGCAGTATTTT
CASSLILLETDTQYF